The text below deals with one TCR beta chain. This clone came up once. The antigen it recognizes is unknown. Base quality data are lacking; no much larger clone is found one base away. Genomic DNA was extracted from sorted cells with the Quick-DNA Microprep Kit. Amplification of TCRbeta DNA was done with the immunoSEQ hsTCRbeta kit, following the protocol from the manufacturer. TCRbeta libraries were sequenced on an Illumina MiSeq instrument. Per the source publication's procedure: After out-of-frame sequences were removed, 2 million to 2.5 million distinct TCRbeta sequences remained, averaging approximately 67,000 per individual. Each individual was scored according to the count of more than 150 previously reported CMV-associated TCRbeta sequences and the total productive distinct TCRbeta count. A beta-binomial model was reimplemented in Python, and scikit-learn random forests with default parameters were trained on US cohort data. Classifier performance on the Belgian cohort was reported as the median AUC with percentile confidence intervals calculated over 10,000 bootstrap iterations. The table was pulled from immuneACCESS by TCRdb, which kept in-frame rearrangements only. Such tables lose some clones; where checked, under half of the loss comes from unresolved V genes, and the rest has no known cause. V and J calls and clone size come straight from that table; D and trimming were deduced from the DNA. This sample lists about 82,000 clones; 80% were detected once. Together, the top ten hold around 0.78% of the sample.

V is cut by 3 bases and J by 7 bases, and the space between the germline ends is 12 bases. The CDR3, from cysteine to phenylalanine, totals 13 residues. Just CDR3 DNA is preserved here, 39 bases in frame from base 1. Sequences SGHTA (CDR1) and FQGTGA (CDR2) are obtained from the germline V gene. These data belong to a study of memory CD4+ T cells and cytomegalovirus serostatus (dated by TCRdb to about 2019). As for the study more broadly: A total of roughly 35 healthy Belgian adults, of whom 9 were CMV seropositive and approximately 24 were CMV seronegative, were included in the cohort. To replicate a published TCR-based CMV serostatus classifier, the researchers sequenced the CD4+ memory TCRbeta repertoires of a Belgian cohort whose cytomegalovirus serostatus was known.

The paper's findings and limits, for the study overall: Only CD4+CD45RO+ memory cells were sequenced, unlike the original study, which covered naive and memory CD4+ and CD8+ populations. The results were interpreted as suggesting that the CMV-associated TCR signature is largely present in the CD4+ memory repertoire. For predicting CMV serostatus, the median bootstrapped AUC was roughly 0.95 using the original framework and around 0.91 using a US-trained random forest. Of 170 or so previously reported CMV-associated TCRbeta sequences, some 67 appeared in the CD4+ memory repertoires, each in one to five individuals. A median bootstrapped AUC of roughly 0.94 with a 95% CI of 0.76-1.00 was achieved on the Belgian cohort by the original-framework classifier.

Single viable CD3+CD4+CD8-CD45RO+ cells were sorted as memory CD4+ T cells on a FACSAria II. CMV serostatus was determined with a Roche Elecsys assay detecting serum IgG against CMV pp150, pp28, p38 and p52. After thawing, total CD4+ T cells were enriched by positive selection with CD4 magnetic microbeads. Samples originated from another study that specifically interrogated the CD4+ T cell memory repertoire. Peripheral blood mononuclear cells were isolated and cryopreserved following standard operating procedures; serum was stored at -80 °C. The staining used CD3-PerCP (BW264/56), CD4-APC (RPA-T4), CD45RO-PE (UCHT1) and CD8-Pacific Orange (3B5) antibodies, and Sytox blue was used to exclude non-viable cells.

Source material: memory CD4+ T cells from blood. The V and J genes are TRBV7-3 and TRBJ1-1; the D gene is possibly TRBD1, with 5 bases matching. This receptor was obtained from an adult in good health and CMV-seronegative. CDR3 sequence: CASSFRADSEAFF. The sequence in DNA is TGTGCCAGCAGCTTTCGGGCAGACAGTGAAGCTTTCTTT. Here the CDR3 is joined to the reference TRBV7-3 and TRBJ1-1 genes, and the full variable domain is: GAGVSQTPSNKVTEKGKYVELRCDPISGHTALYWYRQSLGQGPEFLIYFQGTGAADDSGLPNDRFFAVRPEGSVSTLKIQRTERGDSAVYLCASSFRADSEAFFGQGTRLTVV.